This T cell receptor beta chain was captured in a study of cytomegalovirus exposure and HLA in healthy donors. The germline V and J ends were trimmed by 3 bases and 4 bases, with 15 bases remaining between them. The CDR3 covers 16 residues. Germline V gene lookup returns CDR1 LNHNV and CDR2 YYDKDF (reference sequence). Findings and caveats of the study: Some public TCRs appeared in many individuals, while most sequences were rare.

Data came from immunoSEQ multiplex PCR; TCRdb stores just in-frame clones and leaves some out. The sample carries around 160,000 clones, about 90% recorded once. Points on this clone: Its target is not known.

The J gene is TRBJ2-2, the V gene TRBV15; a weak D match, TRBD1 (6 bases). The TCR was taken from a woman under 30 in good health and CMV-seropositive. Source material: PBMCs. The DNA of the CDR3 is TGTGCCACCAGCAGGGCCCCGGGACAATCCACCGGGGAGCTGTTTTTT. Translating it yields CATSRAPGQSTGELFF.